The 30 T cell receptor beta chains in this list originate from one sample, sequenced in a study of T cell repertoires in cytomegalovirus infection. TCRdb analysed the reads with MiXCR anew, one entry per CDR3 protein. The sample consists of around 450,000 distinct CDR3 sequences, about 10% of them appearing once. Sequenced: PBMCs. Every receptor here comes from a human donor in good health (CMV status not recorded). Some clones in this sample may be carry-over from other donors' samples.

This clonotype was recorded many times. The gene calls are TRBV7-8 and TRBJ1-3, with D uncertain. Germline V CDR1 and CDR2: SGHVS, FQNEAQ. The CDR3 has 15 amino acids. V gave up 5 bases and J gave up 0 bases, with 11 bases separating them. The CDR3 DNA follows: TGTGCCAGCAGCCCCCGAGCCCTCTCTGGAAACACCATATATTTT. Translating it yields CASSPRALSGNTIYF.

The sample holds many counts of this clonotype. The chain combines TRBV10-2 with TRBJ1-2, with TRBD1 matching 9 bases. The CDR3 is made up of 17 amino acids. Per germline, CDR1 WSHSY and CDR2 SAAADI. Germline trimming cut 4 bases from V and 0 bases from J; bases unmatched to any gene: 9. The CDR3 is CASSVAGTGPANYGYTF. CDR3 nucleotide sequence: TGCGCCAGCAGTGTCGCCGGGACAGGGCCCGCTAACTATGGCTACACCTTC.

In this sample, this clonotype turned up many times. The chain couples TRBV20-1 to TRBJ2-1, with a possible D match to TRBD2 (6 bases). The CDR3 has 13 residues. Germline V lookup: CDR1 DFQATT, CDR2 SNEGSKA (reference sequence). Deletions cut 8 bases from V and 5 bases from J, with 16 bases between. The CDR3 here is CSSPGTPHNEQFF. CDR3 coding DNA: TGCAGTTCCCCCGGGACTCCTCACAATGAGCAGTTCTTC.

This clonotype has only a few counts. The V call is TRBV19, the J call TRBJ1-1; the D gene is possibly TRBD1 (6 bases). V dropped 8 bases and J dropped 4 bases, with 17 bases sitting between them. The CDR3 length is 14 residues. Germline CDR1 reads LNHDA; CDR2 reads SQIVND (reference sequence). The CDR3 DNA sequence: TGTGCCAGTTGTCAGAGGGGGGGAGGCACTGAAGCTTTCTTT. This gives the protein CASCQRGGGTEAFF. Complete variable domain (other parts from reference TRBV19 and TRBJ1-1): DGGITQSPKYLFRKEGQNVTLSCEQNLNHDAMYWYRQDPGQGLRLIYYSQIVNDFQKGDIAEGYSVSREKKESFPLTVTSAQKNPTAFYLCASCQRGGGTEAFFGQGTRLTVV.

V is TRBV5-1 and J is TRBJ1-1, with D tentatively TRBD1 (5 bases). V was trimmed by 0 bases and J by 8 bases, leaving 14 bases between them. Germline loops: CDR1 SGHRS, CDR2 YFSETQ. This CDR3 has 14 residues. DNA of the CDR3: TGCGCCAGCAGCTTGGAGGGGAGGGGAGACGAAGCTTTCTTT. Its protein product is CASSLEGRGDEAFF.

This clonotype was recorded many times. The chain joins TRBV7-3 to TRBJ2-1; maybe TRBD2 (6 bases). This CDR3 is built from 15 residues. V lost 1 base and J 5 bases, leaving 12 bases between the germline ends. Germline V lookup: CDR1 SGHTA, CDR2 FQGTGA. CDR3 sequence: CASSLNPRGDNEQFF. The CDR3 coding sequence is TGTGCCAGCAGCTTAAATCCGCGGGGTGACAATGAGCAGTTCTTC.

This clonotype was seen at least ten times. The genes are TRBV7-8 and TRBJ2-7; weak D call: TRBD2 (6 bases). CDR1 SGHVS and CDR2 FQNEAQ come from the germline V gene. The V end lost 6 bases, the J end lost 1 base, and 16 bases lay between the germline ends. The CDR3 runs to 15 residues. The CDR3 sequence is CASSTDLGTSYEQYF. CDR3 nucleotide sequence: TGTGCCAGCAGTACAGACCTCGGGACTTCCTACGAGCAGTACTTC.

This clonotype was seen more than once but under ten times. The V call is TRBV30, the J call TRBJ2-7; no reliable D call. Trimming removed 4 bases at V and 6 bases at J, with 10 bases between. The germline gives CDR1 GTSNPN, CDR2 SVGIG (reference sequence). This CDR3 region has 11 residues. CDR3 in amino acids: CAWTKSIEQYF. The CDR3 DNA follows: TGTGCCTGGACAAAAAGCATCGAGCAGTACTTC.

The chain links TRBV7-9 to TRBJ2-5, with 8 bases fitting TRBD2. Germline lookup yields CDR1 SEHNR and CDR2 FQNEAQ (reference sequence). The CDR3 length is 14 residues. V lost 5 bases, J lost 1 base, and 3 bases stayed unmatched. This CDR3 reads CASSLSGVQETQYF. CDR3 nucleotide sequence: TGTGCCAGCAGCCTTAGCGGGGTCCAAGAGACCCAGTACTTC.

This clonotype was seen at least ten times. CDR3 DNA sequence: TGTGCCAGCAGCCCATCTAGCGGGATCGCAGATACGCAGTATTTT. Translated: CASSPSSGIADTQYF. The chain joins TRBV7-3 to TRBJ2-3; 9 bases map to TRBD2. Germline-derived CDR1 and CDR2 are SGHTA and FQGTGA. There are 15 residues in the CDR3. Unmatched junction bases numbered 7, after V lost 5 bases and J lost 4 bases.

DNA of the CDR3: TGTGCCAGCAGTGAATCGTACCCCGGCGAGCAGTACTTC. Translation: CASSESYPGEQYF. The rearrangement links TRBV2 to TRBJ2-7, with unresolved D. CDR3 size: 13 residues. Trimming pared 2 bases from V and 6 bases from J, leaving 11 bases between. Germline CDR1 SNHLY, CDR2 FYNNEI.

This clonotype was seen many times. V usage is TRBV2 and J usage is TRBJ2-4; maybe TRBD2 (5 bases). Between the trimmed V and J ends, which lost 0 bases and 7 bases, there was a span of 7 bases. The CDR3 spans 13 residues. The germline V gene has CDR1 SNHLY and CDR2 FYNNEI. CDR3: CASSEARRNIQYF. The CDR3 nucleotides are TGTGCCAGCAGTGAAGCCCGGAGGAACATTCAGTACTTC.

This clonotype was seen repeatedly, ten times or more. The gene calls are TRBV28 and TRBJ2-1; D tentatively reads TRBD1 or TRBD2 (5 bases each). V lost 3 bases and J lost 9, with 15 bases in between. The germline CDR1 and CDR2 sequences are MDHEN and SYDVKM. This CDR3 has 14 amino acids. CDR3 amino acids: CASSFSGTQVEQFF. DNA for the CDR3: TGTGCCAGCAGTTTCTCCGGGACGCAAGTTGAGCAGTTCTTC.

A few counts support this clonotype. The chain couples TRBV12-3 or TRBV12-4 to TRBJ1-2; D call uncertain. With 4 bases removed from V and 4 bases from J, the gap between germline ends came to 16 bases. The CDR3 is 15 residues long. This CDR3 is CASSSPTSYSYGYTF. The CDR3 nucleotides are TGTGCCAGCAGTTCCCCGACATCCTACAGCTATGGCTACACCTTC.

The V and J genes are TRBV14 and TRBJ1-1; D possibly corresponds to TRBD1 (5 bases). Germline CDR1 and CDR2: SGHDN and FVKESK. This CDR3 has 13 residues. V was pared by 7 bases and J by 1 base, with 10 bases between. The CDR3 DNA reads TGTGCCAGCACTTCCCAGGGGAACACTGAAGCTTTCTTT. Translation: CASTSQGNTEAFF.

The chain combines TRBV27 with TRBJ1-5; 7 bases map to TRBD1. The CDR3 consists of 14 residues. Per germline, CDR1 MNHEY and CDR2 SMNVEV (reference sequence). The V and J ends lost 6 bases and 7 bases, in that order; junction bases with no gene match: 9. CDR3 protein: CASSRDRDPQPQHF. In DNA form, the CDR3 reads TGTGCCAGCAGCCGTGACAGGGACCCACAGCCCCAGCATTTT.

This clonotype was recorded many times. CDR3 DNA sequence: TGTGCCAGCAGCCAAGATCAGGACAGCTCCTACGAGCAGTACTTC. This translates into CASSQDQDSSYEQYF. The chain employs TRBV4-2 and TRBJ2-7; TRBD1 might be the D (6 bases). CDR1 is LGHNA and CDR2 is YNFKEQ in the germline V gene. Trimming removed 0 bases at V and 0 bases at J, with 9 bases between. CDR3 length: 15 residues.

This clonotype was recorded many times. The chain links TRBV14 to TRBJ2-7; unclear D gene. Per germline, CDR1 SGHDN and CDR2 FVKESK. This CDR3 has 16 amino acids. V lost 0 bases to trimming and J lost 0 bases, with 12 bases between them. As DNA, the CDR3 is TGTGCCAGCAGCCAAGAGATGGCATATCCCTCCTACGAGCAGTACTTC. Translating gives CASSQEMAYPSYEQYF.

This clonotype was detected only a few times. This chain connects TRBV12-3 or TRBV12-4 to TRBJ1-2, with D possibly being TRBD1 (6 bases). Trimming removed 6 bases from V and 4 bases from J, with 18 bases in between. The CDR3 length is 15 residues. The CDR3 reads CASSPIPGEGYGYTF. The CDR3 DNA follows: TGTGCCAGCAGCCCCATACCAGGGGAGGGCTATGGCTACACCTTC.

This clonotype was counted ten times or more. The chain carries TRBV11-2 and TRBJ2-2; 8 bases are a match to TRBD2. This CDR3 is 14 amino acids long. The V gene's germline CDR1 is SGHAT and CDR2 FQNNGV. Unmatched junction bases numbered 5, after V lost 5 bases and J lost 6 bases. CDR3 sequence (DNA): TGTGCCAGCAGCCACCGGACTAGCCCCGGGGAGCTGTTTTTT. Translated: CASSHRTSPGELFF.

V is TRBV5-1 and J is TRBJ2-5; D is unresolved. Germline V gives CDR1 SGHRS, CDR2 YFSETQ. V was trimmed by 0 bases and J by 1 base, leaving 10 bases between them. This CDR3 contains 15 residues. The CDR3: CASSLDPGPQETQYF. The CDR3 bases are TGCGCCAGCAGCTTGGATCCGGGTCCCCAAGAGACCCAGTACTTC.

This clonotype has a handful of counts. V is TRBV7-9 and J is TRBJ2-7, with D hard to call. The CDR3 is 13 residues long. The germline V gene encodes CDR1 SEHNR and CDR2 FQNEAQ (reference sequence). Trimming cost V 2 bases and J 3 bases, with 8 bases left between them. The CDR3 nucleotides read TGTGCCAGCAGCTTAAAATACAACTACGAGCAGTACTTC. Protein product: CASSLKYNYEQYF.

This clonotype came up many times. The rearrangement joins TRBV10-3 to TRBJ2-3; D not resolved. V was cut by 0 bases and J by 0 bases, with 1 base left in between. CDR3 length equals 13 residues. CDR1 is ENHRY, CDR2 SYGVKD, per germline. For the CDR3, the DNA is TGTGCCATCAGTGAGTCGAGCACAGATACGCAGTATTTT. It codes for CAISESSTDTQYF.

This clonotype occurred many times. This chain links TRBV6-2 or TRBV6-3 with TRBJ1-5, with 8 positions matching TRBD1. Germline CDR1 MNHEY, CDR2 SVGEGT. V trimming: 2 bases; J trimming: 2 bases; junction bases outside the gene matches: 5. The CDR3 length is 16 residues. The CDR3 is CASSYGTGGGNQPQHF. The DNA of the CDR3 is TGTGCCAGCAGTTACGGGACAGGTGGGGGCAATCAGCCCCAGCATTTT.

This clonotype turned up a few times. CDR3 coding DNA: TGTGCCAGCAGCGTAGGAAGTGGATCCACAGATACGCAGTATTTT. The encoded protein is CASSVGSGSTDTQYF. This chain links TRBV9 with TRBJ2-3; D is undetermined. Germline CDR1 and CDR2: SGDLS and YYNGEE. The CDR3 extends over 15 amino acids. Trimming removed 0 bases from V and 2 bases from J, with 10 bases in between. Variable domain in full (rest from reference TRBV9 and TRBJ2-3): DSGVTQTPKHLITATGQRVTLRCSPRSGDLSVYWYQQSLDQGLQFLIQYYNGEERAKGNILERFSAQQFPDLHSELNLSSLELGDSALYFCASSVGSGSTDTQYFGPGTRLTVL.

This clonotype was counted many times. The chain recombines TRBV5-1 with TRBJ1-1; D not resolved. The germline gives CDR1 SGHRS, CDR2 YFSETQ. V lost 4 bases and J 7 bases, leaving 17 bases between the germline ends. The CDR3 consists of 14 residues. CDR3: CASSPDPASGEAFF. DNA for the CDR3: TGCGCCAGCAGCCCCGACCCGGCTTCGGGTGAAGCTTTCTTT.

This clonotype has a count of ten or more. DNA of the CDR3: TGTGCCAGCAGCTTAGGAAGGGGACAGGGTACAGATACGCAGTATTTT. This encodes CASSLGRGQGTDTQYF. The chain is built from TRBV7-6 and TRBJ2-3, with 9 bases lining up with TRBD1. The length of the CDR3 is 16 residues. V lost 1 base and J lost 3; bases outside the gene matches: 5. Germline values: CDR1 SGHVS, CDR2 FNYEAQ.

This clonotype was observed a few times. The chain employs TRBV10-3 and TRBJ1-5; TRBD1 matches at 10 bases. Trimming cost V 6 bases and J 5 bases; bases outside gene matches: 4. The CDR3 loop spans 14 amino acids. Germline V gives CDR1 ENHRY, CDR2 SYGVKD. CDR3 protein: CAIRGQGWDQPQHF. In DNA form, the CDR3 reads TGTGCCATCAGGGGACAGGGGTGGGATCAGCCCCAGCATTTT.

In its sample, this clonotype was seen many times. V gene TRBV12-3 or TRBV12-4 combines with J gene TRBJ2-4; the D gene could be TRBD1 or TRBD2 (5 bases each). Trimming took off 0 bases at V and 7 bases at J, with 7 bases between the two ends. The CDR3 is 13 amino acids. CDR3 sequence reads: CASSLAGRNIQYF. The DNA of the CDR3 is TGTGCCAGCAGTTTAGCGGGACGGAACATTCAGTACTTC.

This clonotype has a count of ten or more. The genes are TRBV7-2 and TRBJ1-5; tentative D call: TRBD1 (5 bases). V gave up 4 bases and J gave up 6 bases, with 10 bases separating them. This CDR3 has 13 amino acids. Germline assignment: CDR1 SGHTA and CDR2 FQGNSA. This CDR3 is CASSSQGGQPQHF. Written as DNA, the CDR3 is TGTGCCAGCAGCTCCCAGGGTGGTCAGCCCCAGCATTTT.